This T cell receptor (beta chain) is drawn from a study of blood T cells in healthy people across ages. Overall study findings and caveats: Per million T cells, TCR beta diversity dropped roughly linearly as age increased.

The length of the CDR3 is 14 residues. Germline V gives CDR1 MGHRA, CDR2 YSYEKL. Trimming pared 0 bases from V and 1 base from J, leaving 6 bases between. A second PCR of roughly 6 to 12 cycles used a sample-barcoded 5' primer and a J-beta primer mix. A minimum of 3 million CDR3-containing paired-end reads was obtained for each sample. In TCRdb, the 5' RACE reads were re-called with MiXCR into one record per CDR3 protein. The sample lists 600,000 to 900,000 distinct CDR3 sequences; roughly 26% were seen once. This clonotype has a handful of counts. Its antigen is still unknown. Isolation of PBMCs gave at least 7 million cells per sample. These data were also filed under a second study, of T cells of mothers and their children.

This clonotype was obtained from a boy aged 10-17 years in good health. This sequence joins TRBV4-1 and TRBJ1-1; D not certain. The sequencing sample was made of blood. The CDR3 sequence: CASSQEPKNTEAFF. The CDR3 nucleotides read TGCGCCAGCAGCCAAGAACCAAAGAACACTGAAGCTTTCTTT.